Presented here are 30 T cell receptor beta chains from one specimen sequenced in a study of beta chain features in type 1 diabetes. Every bit of the isolated RNA underwent reverse transcription, so sequencing read expressed TCRB transcripts. Clones were read by immunoSEQ multiplex PCR, and TCRdb kept only the in-frame ones, dropping some. The table lists about 130,000 clones, about 8.7% of them singletons, with about 0.66% in the top ten. Material: central memory CD4+ T cells from blood. Source of these receptors: a man aged 18-30 years in good health.

The chain couples TRBV4-2 to TRBJ2-3; TRBD1 might be the D (5 bases). Between the trimmed V and J ends, which lost 5 bases and 0 bases, there was a span of 9 bases. CDR3 length: 14 residues. Looked up from germline, CDR1 is LGHNA and CDR2 is YNFKEQ. This CDR3 reads CASSSAGSTDTQYF. For the CDR3, the DNA is TGTGCCAGCAGCTCGGCAGGGAGCACAGATACGCAGTATTTT.

This clone was recorded many times. This chain uses TRBV10-3 with TRBJ2-7; tentatively, D is TRBD1 (5 bases). Germline CDR1 and CDR2: ENHRY and SYGVKD. CDR3 length: 15 amino acids. V was clipped by 2 bases and J by 1 base, with 12 bases between them. CDR3 bases: TGTGCCATCAGTGAGCAGAAGGGGCAGTCCTACGAGCAGTACTTC. It translates to CAISEQKGQSYEQYF.

This clone appeared a few times. The rearrangement joins TRBV6-6 to TRBJ2-1; 11 bases are a match to TRBD1. Germline V CDR1 and CDR2: MNHNY, SVGAGI (reference sequence). The CDR3 is made up of 13 amino acids. With V trimmed by 10 bases and J by 7 bases, 6 bases remained unmatched. This CDR3 is CAIRDRGSNEQFF. The DNA of the CDR3 is TGTGCCATCCGGGACAGGGGGAGTAATGAGCAGTTCTTC.

This clone was seen at least ten times. The chain couples TRBV4-3 to TRBJ2-5; 11 nucleotides align to TRBD2. The length of the CDR3 is 18 residues. Trimming took 4 bases from V and 2 from J; bases not matched to a gene: 12. Looked up from germline, CDR1 is LGHNA and CDR2 is YSLEER. CDR3 DNA sequence: TGCGCCAGCAGCCTTAGACTAGCGGGGACGGCCGTGCAAGAGACCCAGTACTTC. It specifies CASSLRLAGTAVQETQYF.

The sample holds a few counts of this clone. The chain combines TRBV7-2 with TRBJ2-3, with 9 positions matching TRBD1. Germline trimming cut 1 base from V and 6 bases from J; bases unmatched to any gene: 8. The germline gives CDR1 SGHTA, CDR2 FQGNSA. The CDR3 length is 16 residues. CDR3 coding DNA: TGTGCCAGCAGCTTAGGGGACAGGGCGCCCGTCGATACGCAGTATTTT. This encodes CASSLGDRAPVDTQYF.

This clone showed up just a few times. The chain is built from TRBV5-6 and TRBJ2-7, with 7 bases that match TRBD1. Germline CDR1 reads SGHDT; CDR2 reads YYEEEE. This CDR3 has 14 amino acids. V was clipped by 0 bases and J by 2 bases; unmatched bases: 2. The CDR3 sequence is CASSLDRGPYEQYF. CDR3 coding DNA: TGTGCCAGCAGCTTGGACAGGGGACCCTACGAGCAGTACTTC. Full variable domain (missing parts from reference TRBV5-6 and TRBJ2-7): DAGVTQSPTHLIKTRGQQVTLRCSPKSGHDTVSWYQQALGQGPQFIFQYYEEEERQRGNFPDRFSGHQFPNYSSELNVNALLLGDSALYLCASSLDRGPYEQYFGPGTRLTVT.

This clone has just a few counts. The rearrangement uses TRBV4-3 and TRBJ2-7, with 9 bases fitting TRBD2. Germline CDR1 reads LGHNA; CDR2 reads YSLEER. The length of the CDR3 is 16 residues. Losses at the gene ends were 4 bases for V and 0 bases for J; bases not matched to a gene: 7. CDR3 in DNA: TGCGCCAGCAGCCGGGACGCGGGGGGGAGCTCCTACGAGCAGTACTTC. Protein sequence: CASSRDAGGSSYEQYF.

With regard to this clone: This specimen includes other DNA sequences encoding the same CDR3. The CDR3 is CASSPGNSNQPQHF. The CDR3 nucleotides read TGTGCCAGCTCACCAGGCAATAGCAATCAGCCCCAGCATTTT. The V call is TRBV18, the J call TRBJ1-5; the D is unclear. Trimming left V 2 bases short and J 0 bases short, with 5 bases between. This CDR3 is 14 amino acids long. CDR1 KGHSH and CDR2 LQKENI come from the germline V gene.

V gene TRBV7-2 combines with J gene TRBJ2-5; maybe TRBD2 (7 bases). Trimming took 2 bases from V and 1 from J, leaving 11 bases between them. The germline V gene has CDR1 SGHTA and CDR2 FQGNSA. This CDR3 region has 15 residues. CDR3 coding DNA: TGTGCCAGCAGCTTACACGGGGGGCCCCAAGAGACCCAGTACTTC. This codes for CASSLHGGPQETQYF.

In this sample, this clone turned up a few times. The chain employs TRBV7-2 and TRBJ2-3, with D possibly TRBD1 on 6 matching bases. This CDR3 has 16 amino acids. Germline V lookup: CDR1 SGHTA, CDR2 FQGNSA. Trimming removed 1 base at V and 6 bases at J, with 17 bases between. The DNA for the CDR3 is TGTGCCAGCAGCTTAGTCCCGACCAGGGGTAGGGATACGCAGTATTTT. Encoded protein: CASSLVPTRGRDTQYF.

This chain links TRBV18 with TRBJ1-6; 10 nucleotides align to TRBD1. CDR1 KGHSH and CDR2 LQKENI come from the germline V gene. This CDR3 has 16 amino acids. V shed 6 bases and J 7 bases; nucleotides not matched to a gene: 9. The CDR3, as DNA: TGTGCCAGCTCGCCCGGGACAGGGGCCTTAAATTCACCCCTCCACTTT. This gives the protein CASSPGTGALNSPLHF.

J is TRBJ1-4 and V is TRBV28; D not certain. The CDR3 covers 14 residues. Germline CDR1 reads MDHEN; CDR2 reads SYDVKM. Trimming pared 5 bases from V and 7 bases from J, leaving 14 bases between. CDR3 protein: CASSTDNLVEKLFF. DNA of the CDR3: TGTGCCAGCAGTACCGACAACCTGGTTGAAAAACTGTTTTTT.

This clone was seen only a few times. This may arise from a read error, as a much more abundant clone is one base away. The chain uses TRBV30 and TRBJ2-7, with TRBD1 identical over 8 bases. Trimming at V came to 2 bases and at J to 2 bases, leaving 2 bases not matched to a gene. The CDR3 totals 13 residues. CDR1 and CDR2 from the germline V gene are GTSNPN and SVGIG (reference sequence). CDR3 protein: CAWSPGQAYEQYF. The CDR3 DNA sequence: TGTGCCTGGAGTCCGGGACAGGCCTACGAGCAGTACTTC.

This clone was counted only a few times. The J gene is TRBJ1-1, the V gene TRBV14, with D possibly being TRBD1 (6 bases). The V gene lost 3 bases and the J gene lost 6 bases, with 14 bases spanning the gap. This CDR3 contains 14 residues. CDR1 and CDR2 from the germline V gene are SGHDN and FVKESK. This CDR3 is CASSHNNRAAEAFF. CDR3 nucleotide sequence: TGTGCCAGCAGCCACAACAACAGGGCCGCTGAAGCTTTCTTT.

J is TRBJ1-1 and V is TRBV4-1; D perhaps matches TRBD1 (5 bases). This CDR3 is 13 amino acids long. Trimming took off 6 bases at V and 1 base at J, with 9 bases between the two ends. Looked up from germline, CDR1 is MGHRA and CDR2 is YSYEKL. The DNA for the CDR3 is TGCGCCAGCAGTCTCAGGGCGAACACTGAAGCTTTCTTT. Protein: CASSLRANTEAFF.

This chain uses TRBV6-5 with TRBJ1-2; TRBD1 is a possible D gene (5 bases). The V and J ends lost 1 base and 8 bases respectively, with 14 bases between them. This CDR3 spans 14 amino acids. The germline CDR1 and CDR2 sequences are MNHEY and SVGAGI. The CDR3 nucleotides read TGTGCCAGCAGTTACTTAGGGCAGGGAGGCGGCTACACCTTC. Amino acids: CASSYLGQGGGYTF.

This clone has a handful of counts. The rearrangement joins TRBV7-6 to TRBJ2-2; no definite D call. The germline CDR1 and CDR2 sequences are SGHVS and FNYEAQ. The CDR3 spans 14 residues. The germline V and J ends were trimmed by 2 bases and 5 bases, with 9 bases remaining between them. CDR3 nucleotide sequence: TGTGCCAGCAGCTTATTGGGCAGTACCGGGGAGCTGTTTTTT. Residues: CASSLLGSTGELFF. The full variable domain, its missing parts supplied by reference TRBV7-6 and TRBJ2-2, is GAGVSQSPRYKVTKRGQDVALRCDPISGHVSLYWYRQALGQGPEFLTYFNYEAQQDKSGLPNDRFSAERPEGSISTLTIQRTEQRDSAMYRCASSLLGSTGELFFGEGSRLTVL.

The rearrangement uses TRBV5-1 and TRBJ2-6; possibly TRBD2 for D (7 bases). Per the germline V gene, CDR1 is SGHRS and CDR2 is YFSETQ. The CDR3 is made up of 16 amino acids. With 1 base removed from V and 2 bases from J, the gap between germline ends came to 10 bases. This CDR3 is CASSLPGGPGANVLTF. CDR3 DNA: TGCGCCAGCAGCTTGCCCGGGGGGCCTGGGGCCAACGTCCTGACTTTC.

This sequence joins TRBV7-2 and TRBJ2-5; D is possibly TRBD2 (5 bases). Trimming took 0 bases from V and 2 from J, leaving 10 bases between them. Germline lookup yields CDR1 SGHTA and CDR2 FQGNSA. This CDR3 has 15 amino acids. CDR3: CASSLAWGVQETQYF. Written as DNA, the CDR3 is TGTGCCAGCAGCTTAGCGTGGGGAGTACAAGAGACCCAGTACTTC.

This clone was seen a few times. This rearrangement joins TRBV7-3 to TRBJ2-1; 8 nucleotides agree with TRBD2. Looked up from germline, CDR1 is SGHTA and CDR2 is FQGTGA. This CDR3 comprises 15 residues. J lost 7 bases, V lost 2 bases, and 7 bases had no gene match. The CDR3 DNA reads as TGTGCCAGCAGCTTACCGGGCACGGGAGGGAATGAGCAGTTCTTC. It specifies CASSLPGTGGNEQFF.

The CDR3 protein is CASSRGQGSTEAFF. Written as DNA, the CDR3 is TGTGCCAGCAGCCGGGGACAGGGAAGCACTGAAGCTTTCTTT. This sequence joins TRBV7-2 and TRBJ1-1; 9 nucleotides agree with TRBD1. CDR1 is SGHTA, CDR2 FQGNSA, per germline. Trimming at V came to 5 bases and at J to 4 bases, leaving 5 bases not matched to a gene. The CDR3 runs to 14 residues.

The V gene is TRBV7-6, the J gene TRBJ2-1, with 9 bases lining up with TRBD2. CDR3 size: 16 residues. Per germline, CDR1 SGHVS and CDR2 FNYEAQ. Trimming cost V 1 base and J 3 bases; bases outside gene matches: 4. CDR3 in amino acids: CASSLDSGGGYNEQFF. The CDR3 DNA reads TGTGCCAGCAGCTTAGATAGCGGGGGAGGCTACAATGAGCAGTTCTTC.

The chain recombines TRBV5-6 with TRBJ2-7, with TRBD2 as a possible D gene (6 bases). There are 11 residues in the CDR3. The V gene's germline CDR1 is SGHDT and CDR2 YYEEEE. Trimming took 6 bases from V and 7 from J, leaving 11 bases between them. This chain's CDR3 is CASTARGEQYF. The CDR3 nucleotides are TGTGCCAGCACCGCCCGGGGGGAGCAGTACTTC. The full variable domain, its missing parts supplied by reference TRBV5-6 and TRBJ2-7, is DAGVTQSPTHLIKTRGQQVTLRCSPKSGHDTVSWYQQALGQGPQFIFQYYEEEERQRGNFPDRFSGHQFPNYSSELNVNALLLGDSALYLCASTARGEQYFGPGTRLTVT.

This clone was detected a few times. The rearrangement joins TRBV2 to TRBJ1-4, with D possibly being TRBD1 (5 bases). There are 15 residues in the CDR3. Germline CDR1 reads SNHLY; CDR2 reads FYNNEI. V shed 1 base and J shed 5 bases, with 11 bases lying between them. This chain's CDR3 is CASSEEQRGNEKLFF. CDR3 DNA: TGTGCCAGCAGTGAAGAACAACGGGGGAATGAAAAACTGTTTTTT.

The CDR3 reads CSARDRETQYF. In DNA form, the CDR3 reads TGCAGTGCTAGAGATCGGGAGACCCAGTACTTC. The J gene is TRBJ2-5, the V gene TRBV20-1; D unclear. V lost 0 bases to trimming and J lost 5 bases, with 4 bases between them. Germline loops: CDR1 DFQATT, CDR2 SNEGSKA (reference sequence). The CDR3 is 11 residues long.

In this sample, this clone turned up a few times. This chain uses TRBV6-1 with TRBJ1-6; possibly TRBD1 for D (6 bases). CDR1 is MNHNS, CDR2 SASEGT, per germline. The V end was cut by 4 bases, the J end by 7 bases, with 17 bases between. The CDR3 length is 16 residues. CDR3 DNA sequence: TGTGCCAGCAGTGCCAGGCCTGAGGGGGTCAATTCACCCCTCCACTTT. This codes for CASSARPEGVNSPLHF.

The sample holds a few counts of this clone. V is TRBV7-2 and J is TRBJ2-7, with a possible D match to TRBD1 (6 bases). Trimming cost V 5 bases and J 2 bases, with 10 bases left between them. CDR3 length equals 13 residues. CDR1 is SGHTA and CDR2 is FQGNSA in the germline V gene. Written as DNA, the CDR3 is TGTGCCAGCAGCACGGACAGACCCTACGAGCAGTACTTC. It is translated as CASSTDRPYEQYF.

The chain joins TRBV29-1 to TRBJ2-3; 11 positions agree with TRBD2. V shed 4 bases and J 2 bases; nucleotides not matched to a gene: 5. The CDR3 has 15 residues. Germline V gene data show CDR1 as SQVTM and CDR2 as ANQGSEA. The CDR3 region has the DNA TGCAGCGTTGCTGTGACTAGCGGGAACACAGATACGCAGTATTTT. Translated, it gives CSVAVTSGNTDTQYF.

The chain's CDR3 is CASGPDSYEQYF. The CDR3 DNA is TGTGCTAGTGGTCCCGACAGCTACGAGCAGTACTTC. J is TRBJ2-7 and V is TRBV12-5; TRBD1 might be the D (5 bases). The length of the CDR3 is 12 residues. V lost 5 bases to trimming and J lost 3 bases, with 8 bases between them. Germline CDR1 LGHNT, CDR2 FRNRAP.

The genes are TRBV6-6 and TRBJ1-5; possible D gene TRBD1, 5 bases. The V gene lost 6 bases and the J gene lost 7 bases, with 16 bases spanning the gap. The germline gives CDR1 MNHNY, CDR2 SVGAGI (reference sequence). This CDR3 contains 14 residues. The DNA of the CDR3 is TGTGCCAGCAGAATCGGCGGCTCAGGGCAGCCCCAGCATTTT. This translates into CASRIGGSGQPQHF.